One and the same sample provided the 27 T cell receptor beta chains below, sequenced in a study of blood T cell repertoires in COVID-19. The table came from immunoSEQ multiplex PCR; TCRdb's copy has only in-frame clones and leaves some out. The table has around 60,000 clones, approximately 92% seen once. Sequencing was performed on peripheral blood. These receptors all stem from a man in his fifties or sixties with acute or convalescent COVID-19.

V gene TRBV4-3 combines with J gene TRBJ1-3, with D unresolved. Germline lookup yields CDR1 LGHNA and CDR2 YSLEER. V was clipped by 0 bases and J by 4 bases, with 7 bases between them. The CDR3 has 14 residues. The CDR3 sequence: CASSQDTVGNTIYF. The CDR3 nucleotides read TGCGCCAGCAGCCAAGATACAGTGGGAAACACCATATATTTT.

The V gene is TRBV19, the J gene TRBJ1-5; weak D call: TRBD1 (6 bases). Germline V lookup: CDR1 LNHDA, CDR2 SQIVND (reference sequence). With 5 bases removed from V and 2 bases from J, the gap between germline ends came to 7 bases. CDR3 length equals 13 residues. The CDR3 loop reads CASSRQGNQPQHF. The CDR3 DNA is TGTGCCAGTAGTCGACAGGGCAATCAGCCCCAGCATTTT. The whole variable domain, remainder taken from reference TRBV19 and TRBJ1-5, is DGGITQSPKYLFRKEGQNVTLSCEQNLNHDAMYWYRQDPGQGLRLIYYSQIVNDFQKGDIAEGYSVSREKKESFPLTVTSAQKNPTAFYLCASSRQGNQPQHFGDGTRLSIL.

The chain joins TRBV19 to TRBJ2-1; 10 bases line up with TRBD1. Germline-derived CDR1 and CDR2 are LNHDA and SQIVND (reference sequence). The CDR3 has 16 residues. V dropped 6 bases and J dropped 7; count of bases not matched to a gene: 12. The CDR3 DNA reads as TGTGCCAGTAGGCCCTCAGGGACAGGGGCGAGAAATGAGCAGTTCTTC. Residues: CASRPSGTGARNEQFF.

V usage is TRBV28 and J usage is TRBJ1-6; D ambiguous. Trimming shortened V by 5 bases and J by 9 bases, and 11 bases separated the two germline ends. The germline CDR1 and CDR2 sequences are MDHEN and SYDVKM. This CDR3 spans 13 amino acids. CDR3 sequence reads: CASSPRRASPLHF. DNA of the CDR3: TGTGCCAGCAGTCCTAGGAGGGCTTCACCCCTCCACTTT. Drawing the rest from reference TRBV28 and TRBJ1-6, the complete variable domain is DVKVTQSSRYLVKRTGEKVFLECVQDMDHENMFWYRQDPGLGLRLIYFSYDVKMKEKGDIPEGYSVSREKKERFSLILESASTNQTSMYLCASSPRRASPLHFGNGTRLTVT.

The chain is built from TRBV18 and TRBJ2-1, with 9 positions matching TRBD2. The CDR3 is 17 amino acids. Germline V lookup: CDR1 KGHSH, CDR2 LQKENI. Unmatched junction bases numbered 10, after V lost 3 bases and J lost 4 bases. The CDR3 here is CASSPWGGRAVYNEQFF. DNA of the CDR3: TGTGCCAGCTCACCCTGGGGCGGGAGGGCCGTGTACAATGAGCAGTTCTTC.

The DNA for the CDR3 is TGTGCCAGCAGCTTATTCTCCGATGAGCAGTTCTTC. Its protein is CASSLFSDEQFF. The rearrangement uses TRBV11-2 and TRBJ2-1; D is unclear. Germline V gene lookup returns CDR1 SGHAT and CDR2 FQNNGV. Trimming took 2 bases from V and 8 from J, leaving 7 bases between them. The CDR3 spans 12 residues. Filled out from reference TRBV11-2 and TRBJ2-1, the complete variable domain reads EAGVAQSPRYKIIEKRQSVAFWCNPISGHATLYWYQQILGQGPKLLIQFQNNGVVDDSQLPKDRFSAERLKGVDSTLKIQPAKLEDSAVYLCASSLFSDEQFFGPGTRLTVL.

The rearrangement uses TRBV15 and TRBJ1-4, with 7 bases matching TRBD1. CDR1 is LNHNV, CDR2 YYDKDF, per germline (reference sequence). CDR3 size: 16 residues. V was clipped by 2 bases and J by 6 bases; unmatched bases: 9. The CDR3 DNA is TGTGCCACCAGCAGATCTAACCAGGGGGTATATGAAAAACTGTTTTTT. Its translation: CATSRSNQGVYEKLFF.

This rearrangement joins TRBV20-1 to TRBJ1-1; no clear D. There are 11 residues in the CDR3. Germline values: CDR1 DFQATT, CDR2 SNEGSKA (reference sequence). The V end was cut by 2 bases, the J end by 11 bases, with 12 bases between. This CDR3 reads CSARFGPGAFF. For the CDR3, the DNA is TGCAGTGCTAGATTTGGCCCCGGGGCTTTCTTT.

CDR3 amino acids: CASSSNLKSSGNTIYF. For the CDR3, the DNA is TGTGCCAGTAGTAGCAACCTCAAGAGCTCTGGAAACACCATATATTTT. The chain couples TRBV19 to TRBJ1-3; no reliable D call. Germline lookup yields CDR1 LNHDA and CDR2 SQIVND (reference sequence). This CDR3 is 16 amino acids long. The V end lost 4 bases, the J end lost 0 bases, and 13 bases lay between the germline ends.

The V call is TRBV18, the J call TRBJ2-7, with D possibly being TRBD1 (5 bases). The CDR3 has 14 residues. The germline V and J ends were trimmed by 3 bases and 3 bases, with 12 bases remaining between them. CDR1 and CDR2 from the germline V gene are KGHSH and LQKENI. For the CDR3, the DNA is TGTGCCAGCTCACCGGGGCAGTCCTACTACGAGCAGTACTTC. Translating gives CASSPGQSYYEQYF.

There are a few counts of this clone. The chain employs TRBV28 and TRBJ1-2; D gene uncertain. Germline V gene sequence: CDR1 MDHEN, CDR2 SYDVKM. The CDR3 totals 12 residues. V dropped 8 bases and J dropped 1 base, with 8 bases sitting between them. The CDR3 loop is CASLAYNYGYTF. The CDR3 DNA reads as TGTGCCAGCCTAGCCTATAACTATGGCTACACCTTC.

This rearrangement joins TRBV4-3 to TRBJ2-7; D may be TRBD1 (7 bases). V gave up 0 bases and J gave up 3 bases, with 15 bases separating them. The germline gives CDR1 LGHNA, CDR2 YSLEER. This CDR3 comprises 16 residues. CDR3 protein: CASSQEGTGDSYEQYF. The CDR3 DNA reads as TGCGCCAGCAGCCAAGAGGGGACGGGGGACAGCTACGAGCAGTACTTC.

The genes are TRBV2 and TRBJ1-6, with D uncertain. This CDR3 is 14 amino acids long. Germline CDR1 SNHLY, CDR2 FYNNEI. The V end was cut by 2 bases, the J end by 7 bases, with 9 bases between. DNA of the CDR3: TGTGCCAGCAGTGAACAGGTGTTAAATTCACCCCTCCACTTT. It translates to CASSEQVLNSPLHF.

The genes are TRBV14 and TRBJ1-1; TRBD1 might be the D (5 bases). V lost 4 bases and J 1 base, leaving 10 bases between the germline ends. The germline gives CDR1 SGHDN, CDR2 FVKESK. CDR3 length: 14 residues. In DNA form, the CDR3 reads TGTGCCAGCAGCCCCCAAGGGGCGAACACTGAAGCTTTCTTT. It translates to CASSPQGANTEAFF.

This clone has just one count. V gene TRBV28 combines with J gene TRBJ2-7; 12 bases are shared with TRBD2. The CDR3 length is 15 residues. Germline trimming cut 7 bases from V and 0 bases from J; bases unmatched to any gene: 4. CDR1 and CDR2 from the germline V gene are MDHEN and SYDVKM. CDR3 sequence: CASIKTSGSSYEQYF. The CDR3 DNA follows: TGTGCCAGCATTAAGACTAGCGGGAGCTCCTACGAGCAGTACTTC.

The CDR3 region is CASSPGSAGANVLTF. DNA for the CDR3: TGTGCCAGCAGCCCCGGGAGTGCTGGGGCCAACGTCCTGACTTTC. This chain links TRBV7-9 with TRBJ2-6; a weak D match, TRBD2 (6 bases). The V gene's germline CDR1 is SEHNR and CDR2 FQNEAQ (reference sequence). Trimming cost V 5 bases and J 2 bases, with 10 bases left between them. This CDR3 spans 15 amino acids.

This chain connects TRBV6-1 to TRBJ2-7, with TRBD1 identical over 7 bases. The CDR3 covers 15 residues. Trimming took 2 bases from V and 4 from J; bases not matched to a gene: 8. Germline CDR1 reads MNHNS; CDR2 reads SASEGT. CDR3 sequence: CASSEIGTVFYEQYF. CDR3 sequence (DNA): TGTGCCAGCAGTGAAATCGGGACAGTGTTTTACGAGCAGTACTTC.

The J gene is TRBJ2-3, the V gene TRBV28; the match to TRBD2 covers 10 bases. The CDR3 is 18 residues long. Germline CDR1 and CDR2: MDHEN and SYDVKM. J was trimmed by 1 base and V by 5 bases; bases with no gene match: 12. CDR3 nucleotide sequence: TGTGCCAGCAGTCCACCTCGTCGTAGCGGGAGGCGCACAGATACGCAGTATTTT. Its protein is CASSPPRRSGRRTDTQYF.

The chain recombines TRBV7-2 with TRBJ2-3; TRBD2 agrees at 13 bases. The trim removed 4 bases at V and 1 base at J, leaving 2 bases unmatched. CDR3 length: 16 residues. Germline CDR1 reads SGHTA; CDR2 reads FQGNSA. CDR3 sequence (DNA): TGTGCCAGCAGCTCAGGACTAGCGGGAGGCACAGATACGCAGTATTTT. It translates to CASSSGLAGGTDTQYF. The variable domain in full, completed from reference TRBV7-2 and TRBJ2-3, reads GAGVSQSPSNKVTEKGKDVELRCDPISGHTALYWYRQSLGQGLEFLIYFQGNSAPDKSGLPSDRFSAERTGGSVSTLTIQRTQQEDSAVYLCASSSGLAGGTDTQYFGPGTRLTVL.

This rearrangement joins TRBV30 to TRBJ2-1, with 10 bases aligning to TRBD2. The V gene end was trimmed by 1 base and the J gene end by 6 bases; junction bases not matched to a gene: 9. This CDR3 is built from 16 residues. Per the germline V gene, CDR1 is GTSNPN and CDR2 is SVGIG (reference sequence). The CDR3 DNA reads TGTGCCTGGAGTGGATGGCTAGCGGGAGCAGGCAATGAGCAGTTCTTC. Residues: CAWSGWLAGAGNEQFF.

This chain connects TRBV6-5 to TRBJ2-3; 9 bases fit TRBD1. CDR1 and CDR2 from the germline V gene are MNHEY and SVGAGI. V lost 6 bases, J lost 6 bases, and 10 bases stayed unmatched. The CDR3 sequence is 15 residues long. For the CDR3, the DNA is TGTGCCAGCAGCACCGGGACAGGGAATTTTGATACGCAGTATTTT. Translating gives CASSTGTGNFDTQYF.

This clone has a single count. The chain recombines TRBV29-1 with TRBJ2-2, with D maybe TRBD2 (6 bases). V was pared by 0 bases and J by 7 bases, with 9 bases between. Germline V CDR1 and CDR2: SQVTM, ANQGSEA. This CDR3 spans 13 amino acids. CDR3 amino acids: CSVEDRGYGELFF. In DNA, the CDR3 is TGCAGCGTTGAAGATCGGGGGTACGGGGAGCTGTTTTTT.

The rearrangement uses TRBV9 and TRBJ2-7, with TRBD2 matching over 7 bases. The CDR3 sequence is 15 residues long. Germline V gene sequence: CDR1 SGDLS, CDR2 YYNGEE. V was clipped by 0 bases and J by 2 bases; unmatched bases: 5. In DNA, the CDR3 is TGTGCCAGCAGCGTAGCTGCTAGCGGAGCCTACGAGCAGTACTTC. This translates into CASSVAASGAYEQYF.

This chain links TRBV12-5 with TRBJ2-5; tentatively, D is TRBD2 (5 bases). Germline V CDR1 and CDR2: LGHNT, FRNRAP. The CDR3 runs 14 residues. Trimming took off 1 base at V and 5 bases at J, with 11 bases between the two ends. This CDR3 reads CASGLGISGETQYF. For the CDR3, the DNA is TGTGCTAGTGGTTTGGGAATATCGGGGGAGACCCAGTACTTC. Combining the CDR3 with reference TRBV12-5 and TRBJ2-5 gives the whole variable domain DARVTQTPRHKVTEMGQEVTMRCQPILGHNTVFWYRQTMMQGLELLAYFRNRAPLDDSGMPKDRFSAEMPDATLATLKIQPSEPRDSAVYFCASGLGISGETQYFGPGTRLLVL.

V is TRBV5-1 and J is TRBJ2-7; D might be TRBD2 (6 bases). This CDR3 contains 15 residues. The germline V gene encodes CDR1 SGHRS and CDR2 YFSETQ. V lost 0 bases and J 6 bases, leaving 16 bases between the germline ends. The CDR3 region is CASSLGVAEVSEQYF. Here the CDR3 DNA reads TGCGCCAGCAGCTTGGGAGTAGCGGAAGTTTCCGAGCAGTACTTC.

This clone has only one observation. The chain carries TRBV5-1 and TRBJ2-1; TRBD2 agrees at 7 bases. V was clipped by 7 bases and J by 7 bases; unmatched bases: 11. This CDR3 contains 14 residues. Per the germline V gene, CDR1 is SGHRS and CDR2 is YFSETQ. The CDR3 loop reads CASGLGEGSNEQFF. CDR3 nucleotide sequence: TGCGCCAGCGGGTTGGGGGAGGGTTCGAATGAGCAGTTCTTC.

The DNA for the CDR3 is TGTGCCACCAGTGATCCGCGCGGCTTAGGGGGTGAGGAGCAGTTCTTC. It encodes CATSDPRGLGGEEQFF. The chain joins TRBV24-1 to TRBJ2-1, with D tentatively TRBD1 (6 bases). CDR1 and CDR2 from the germline V gene are KGHDR and SFDVKD. There are 16 residues in the CDR3. The V and J ends lost 3 bases and 10 bases respectively, with 21 bases between them.